Below, 27 T cell receptor beta chains from the same sample are listed, as sequenced in a study of blood T cell repertoires in COVID-19. This table comes from immunoSEQ multiplex PCR, and its TCRdb copy is limited to in-frame clones, with some not included. This repertoire shows 350,000 or so clones, 90% found once; its top ten account for around 7%. What was sequenced was peripheral blood. Source of these receptors: a man aged 18-30 years with active or convalescent COVID-19.

The CDR3 is CASSARTGLAGNEQFF. CDR3 in DNA: TGTGCCAGCAGCGCTCGGACCGGACTAGCGGGGAATGAGCAGTTCTTC. The chain joins TRBV9 to TRBJ2-1, with TRBD2 identical over 12 bases. Trimming removed 3 bases from V and 7 bases from J; junction bases left unmatched: 8. The CDR3 contains 16 residues. Germline V gene lookup returns CDR1 SGDLS and CDR2 YYNGEE.

As for this clone: Other DNA variants within this sample encode the same CDR3. This chain connects TRBV9 to TRBJ2-2, with 8 bases fitting TRBD1. V trimming: 1 base; J trimming: 4 bases; junction bases outside the gene matches: 3. The CDR3 runs to 15 residues. Germline-derived CDR1 and CDR2 are SGDLS and YYNGEE. The CDR3 nucleotides are TGTGCCAGCAGCGTACAGGGGGCTGGCACCGGGGAGCTGTTTTTT. This sequence encodes CASSVQGAGTGELFF.

The chain joins TRBV7-9 to TRBJ2-7; 11 positions agree with TRBD2. CDR3 length equals 15 residues. Germline V gene lookup returns CDR1 SEHNR and CDR2 FQNEAQ (reference sequence). Unmatched junction bases numbered 8, after V lost 5 bases and J lost 5 bases. CDR3 sequence: CASSPLAGEWNEQYF. The CDR3 DNA sequence: TGTGCCAGCAGCCCACTAGCGGGAGAGTGGAACGAGCAGTACTTC.

The chain's CDR3 is CASSSQGPLQHF. The DNA for the CDR3 is TGTGCCAGCAGTTCGCAGGGGCCTCTCCAGCATTTT. The gene calls are TRBV7-2 and TRBJ1-5, with D tentatively TRBD1 (6 bases). The ends were cut back, 6 bases at V and 12 bases at J, with 15 bases in the middle. This CDR3 is 12 amino acids long. CDR1 and CDR2 (germline): SGHTA, FQGNSA.

This chain links TRBV6-5 with TRBJ2-1; 9 bases match TRBD2. The germline gives CDR1 MNHEY, CDR2 SVGAGI. Germline trimming cut 10 bases from V and 4 bases from J; bases unmatched to any gene: 8. The CDR3 sequence is 14 residues long. CDR3: CATSSGSSYNEQFF. CDR3 bases: TGTGCCACAAGTAGCGGGAGTAGTTACAATGAGCAGTTCTTC.

The CDR3 DNA is TGTGCCACCTCCAAGGAAACGGGGAATGAGCAGTTCTTC. This sequence encodes CATSKETGNEQFF. The rearrangement uses TRBV2 and TRBJ2-1; perhaps TRBD2 as D (5 bases). The CDR3 runs 13 residues. The germline CDR1 and CDR2 sequences are SNHLY and FYNNEI. V was cut by 10 bases and J by 7 bases, with 17 bases left in between.

This clone was recorded a few times. This chain links TRBV6-5 with TRBJ1-2; D may be TRBD1 (5 bases). Germline V gene lookup returns CDR1 MNHEY and CDR2 SVGAGI. The V and J ends lost 6 bases and 1 base respectively, with 12 bases between them. CDR3 length: 14 residues. The CDR3 loop is CASSFSQGNYGYTF. DNA for the CDR3: TGTGCCAGCAGCTTTTCCCAGGGTAACTATGGCTACACCTTC.

This clone was detected once. The V call is TRBV6-5, the J call TRBJ1-2; D perhaps matches TRBD1 (5 bases). Germline CDR1 and CDR2: MNHEY and SVGAGI. The CDR3 loop spans 13 amino acids. V was cut by 8 bases and J by 3 bases, with 13 bases left in between. The chain's CDR3 is CASSGGAHYGYTF. CDR3 DNA sequence: TGTGCCAGCTCGGGAGGGGCCCACTATGGCTACACCTTC.

The rearrangement links TRBV7-9 to TRBJ2-5; D is uncertain. CDR3 length: 14 amino acids. The germline gives CDR1 SEHNR, CDR2 FQNEAQ (reference sequence). V gave up 0 bases and J gave up 1 base, with 6 bases separating them. CDR3 nucleotides: TGTGCCAGCAGCTTAGCGCAGTTCCAAGAGACCCAGTACTTC. Amino acids: CASSLAQFQETQYF.

The V call is TRBV28, the J call TRBJ1-1; D unclear. Germline values: CDR1 MDHEN, CDR2 SYDVKM. The CDR3 loop spans 13 amino acids. V lost 7 bases and J 0 bases, leaving 9 bases between the germline ends. CDR3 amino acids: CASKVTMNTEAFF. The CDR3 DNA sequence: TGTGCCAGCAAGGTTACTATGAACACTGAAGCTTTCTTT.

This chain uses TRBV7-6 with TRBJ2-1, with TRBD2 matching 7 bases. The CDR3 length is 17 residues. CDR1 is SGHVS, CDR2 FNYEAQ, per germline. The V segment lost 0 bases and the J segment 2 bases; nucleotides outside the gene matches: 7. CDR3 coding DNA: TGTGCCAGCAGCTTAGCTTTATCGGGGGGAACCTACAATGAGCAGTTCTTC. Residues: CASSLALSGGTYNEQFF.

This chain connects TRBV5-1 to TRBJ1-2; 7 positions agree with TRBD1. The CDR3 has 15 amino acids. J lost 2 bases, V lost 6 bases, and 10 bases had no gene match. The germline V gene encodes CDR1 SGHRS and CDR2 YFSETQ. CDR3 region: CASTREGANNYGYTF. As DNA, the CDR3 is TGCGCCAGCACCCGGGAGGGGGCCAACAACTATGGCTACACCTTC.

This clone was found once. The gene calls are TRBV29-1 and TRBJ2-5; D is undetermined. The CDR3 has 11 residues. The germline V and J ends were trimmed by 7 bases and 4 bases, with 10 bases remaining between them. Germline CDR1 is SQVTM and CDR2 is ANQGSEA. The CDR3 nucleotides are TGCAGCGCTCCCTCCGTAGAGACCCAGTACTTC. This sequence encodes CSAPSVETQYF.

The V gene is TRBV19, the J gene TRBJ2-1; 9 bases line up with TRBD2. Germline V CDR1 and CDR2: LNHDA, SQIVND (reference sequence). V gave up 5 bases and J gave up 7 bases; unmatched junction bases: 12. This CDR3 has 16 amino acids. The CDR3 loop is CASSYGILAGTNEQFF. The CDR3 nucleotides are TGTGCCAGTAGTTATGGTATACTAGCGGGTACTAATGAGCAGTTCTTC.

The chain carries TRBV5-1 and TRBJ1-6; 8 bases line up with TRBD1. J lost 1 base, V lost 6 bases, and 6 bases had no gene match. This CDR3 has 16 amino acids. CDR1 is SGHRS and CDR2 is YFSETQ in the germline V gene. CDR3 nucleotide sequence: TGCGCCAGCAAACAGGGGGATGGATCCTATAATTCACCCCTCCACTTT. Translation: CASKQGDGSYNSPLHF.

As regards this clone: At the DNA level, this CDR3 is encoded by other sequences in the same sample as well. This chain connects TRBV28 to TRBJ2-7; D remains ambiguous. The germline CDR1 and CDR2 sequences are MDHEN and SYDVKM. The V gene lost 3 bases and the J gene lost 4 bases, with 4 bases spanning the gap. The CDR3 runs to 11 residues. The CDR3: CASSFRYEQYF. For the CDR3, the DNA is TGTGCCAGCAGTTTTCGGTACGAGCAGTACTTC.

Of note for this clone: This sample also contains other DNA sequences that code for the same CDR3. The gene calls are TRBV15 and TRBJ2-7; perhaps TRBD1 as D (6 bases). The CDR3 is 16 amino acids. Germline-derived CDR1 and CDR2 are LNHNV and YYDKDF (reference sequence). V was pared by 0 bases and J by 0 bases, with 12 bases between. The CDR3 protein is CATSRDLSDSSYEQYF. CDR3 in DNA: TGTGCCACCAGCAGAGATCTTTCGGACAGCTCCTACGAGCAGTACTTC.

The V and J genes are TRBV20-1 and TRBJ2-1, with D perhaps TRBD2 (6 bases). Per the germline V gene, CDR1 is DFQATT and CDR2 is SNEGSKA (reference sequence). This CDR3 comprises 14 residues. Trimming cost V 3 bases and J 8 bases, with 17 bases left between them. CDR3 in amino acids: CSASGLANLYEQFF. CDR3 in DNA: TGCAGTGCTAGTGGTCTAGCGAATTTGTATGAGCAGTTCTTC.

V gene TRBV6-2 or TRBV6-3 combines with J gene TRBJ2-7; 7 bases line up with TRBD1. Trimming cost V 4 bases and J 6 bases; bases outside gene matches: 3. This CDR3 region has 12 residues. Per germline, CDR1 MNHEY and CDR2 SVGEGT. The CDR3 spells CASSLQGPEQYF. CDR3 nucleotide sequence: TGTGCCAGCAGTTTACAGGGGCCCGAGCAGTACTTC.

As for this clone: This CDR3 is also generated by other DNA sequences in the sample. This sequence joins TRBV11-3 and TRBJ2-7, with a possible D match to TRBD2 (6 bases). This CDR3 has 13 amino acids. Germline V gene lookup returns CDR1 SGHNT and CDR2 YENEEA. Between the trimmed V and J ends, which lost 1 base and 5 bases, there was a span of 9 bases. CDR3 protein: CASSLGGENEQYF. CDR3 bases: TGTGCCAGCAGCTTAGGGGGGGAGAACGAGCAGTACTTC.

The chain carries TRBV18 and TRBJ2-2, with TRBD2 as a possible D gene (7 bases). CDR1 and CDR2 from the germline V gene are KGHSH and LQKENI. V was pared by 6 bases and J by 6 bases, with 17 bases between. This CDR3 is built from 15 residues. Here the CDR3 DNA reads TGTGCCAGCTCGCAGACACGGGGGGCCCCCGGGGAGCTGTTTTTT. It is translated as CASSQTRGAPGELFF.

This clone was recorded only once. The J gene is TRBJ2-1, the V gene TRBV25-1; D not resolved. The CDR3 totals 11 residues. The V gene's germline CDR1 is MGHDK and CDR2 SYGVNS. Trimming stripped 4 bases from V and 9 bases from J, with 7 bases between. DNA for the CDR3: TGTGCCAGCAGTGGTAGCACTGAGCAGTTCTTC. Amino acid sequence: CASSGSTEQFF.

The J gene is TRBJ1-1, the V gene TRBV2, with a possible D match to TRBD1 (6 bases). V was cut by 11 bases and J by 7 bases, with 20 bases left in between. The CDR3 runs to 13 residues. CDR1 is SNHLY, CDR2 FYNNEI, per germline. The CDR3 bases are TGTGCCGGGCAAACAGGGATAGGCCTTGAAGCTTTCTTT. Translated, it gives CAGQTGIGLEAFF.

The rearrangement joins TRBV30 to TRBJ1-2, with a tentative D call TRBD1 (6 bases). Germline values: CDR1 GTSNPN, CDR2 SVGIG (reference sequence). The ends were cut back, 1 base at V and 4 bases at J, with 13 bases in the middle. The CDR3 consists of 14 residues. CDR3 DNA sequence: TGTGCCTGGAGTGCCGGGTCAGGGGTCTATGGCTACACCTTC. Its protein product is CAWSAGSGVYGYTF.

The chain couples TRBV15 to TRBJ2-1; 11 nucleotides agree with TRBD1. The germline V gene has CDR1 LNHNV and CDR2 YYDKDF (reference sequence). The CDR3 consists of 18 residues. The ends lost 0 bases at V and 6 bases at J; junction bases unmatched: 10. The CDR3 DNA sequence: TGTGCCACCAGCAGAGAGGACAGGGGGCTTCAGGGTCGCAATGAGCAGTTCTTC. Encoded protein: CATSREDRGLQGRNEQFF.

The CDR3: CASSPKRQGENSPLHF. CDR3 nucleotide sequence: TGTGCCAGCAGCCCTAAGCGACAGGGCGAGAATTCACCCCTCCACTTT. V usage is TRBV7-9 and J usage is TRBJ1-6, with 7 nucleotides matching TRBD1. Losses at the gene ends were 5 bases for V and 7 bases for J; bases not matched to a gene: 11. The CDR3 has 16 residues. CDR1 is SEHNR, CDR2 FQNEAQ, per germline (reference sequence).

This clone has just a few counts. CDR3 sequence (DNA): TGTGCCAGCAGCCCCGGGATACTCGGGGGCTACACCTTC. Translation gives CASSPGILGGYTF. The rearrangement joins TRBV7-2 to TRBJ1-2; D not certain. The V end was cut by 5 bases, the J end by 8 bases, with 15 bases between. Germline CDR1 is SGHTA and CDR2 is FQGNSA. The CDR3 totals 13 residues.